This TCR beta chain emerged from a study of cytomegalovirus exposure and HLA in healthy donors. Broader study findings: Most TCR sequences were rare, but some public TCRs occurred in many donors. It was reported that the classifier diagnosed cytomegalovirus status with high specificity and sensitivity in both the original and validation cohorts. Sequencing depth across donors, presence/absence analyses assumed, was roughly uniform.

Germline CDR1 reads MNHNY; CDR2 reads SVGAGI (reference sequence). The length of the CDR3 is 13 residues. The V gene lost 2 bases and the J gene lost 3 bases, with 5 bases spanning the gap. 13 Jbeta primers and 60 Vbeta primers were used for the PCR. Only in-frame clones appear in the TCRdb table, and some are missing; sequencing was by immunoSEQ multiplex PCR. The sample records about 150,000 clones, approximately 80% being singletons. As to this clone: Its antigen is still unknown.

The donors were healthy bone marrow donors. Material: PBMCs. The source of this sequence is a woman aged 18-29 years in good health and CMV-seronegative. The rearrangement joins TRBV6-6 to TRBJ2-1; no definite D call. This chain's CDR3 is CASSYTVYNEQFF. DNA for the CDR3: TGTGCCAGCAGTTACACAGTCTACAATGAGCAGTTCTTC.